Each of the 26 T cell receptor beta chains below was sequenced from the same sample in a study of HIV-infected patients and healthy controls. Whole blood was used without fractionation, so all unsorted peripheral T cells were included. cDNA was made from around 0.45 ug RNA using alpha and beta constant primers. Separate chain-specific third strand synthesis with multiplexing indices produced the alpha and beta libraries. TCRdb re-analysed the 5' RACE reads in MiXCR, keeping a single row per CDR3 protein. The data contain some 20,000 distinct CDR3 sequences, around 8.3% of them seen just once; the ten biggest clones take up 6.5% to 8%. Input material: blood. Receptors were obtained from an adult in good health.

This clonotype was observed at least ten times. V is TRBV29-1 and J is TRBJ2-7; D perhaps matches TRBD2 (5 bases). The CDR3 totals 12 residues. The ends were cut back, 5 bases at V and 2 bases at J, with 10 bases in the middle. CDR1 SQVTM and CDR2 ANQGSEA come from the germline V gene. The CDR3 DNA follows: TGCAGCGTTAACGACGGGACCTACGAGCAGTACTTC. Its translation is CSVNDGTYEQYF.

The rearrangement uses TRBV20-1 and TRBJ2-4; 11 nucleotides match TRBD2. CDR1 is DFQATT and CDR2 is SNEGSKA in the germline V gene (reference sequence). This CDR3 region has 20 residues. V lost 6 bases and J lost 0; bases outside the gene matches: 19. CDR3 protein: CSAAELAGVGKVLAKNIQYF. The CDR3 DNA is TGCAGTGCCGCTGAACTAGCGGGAGTTGGTAAAGTATTAGCCAAAAACATTCAGTACTTC.

This clonotype showed up many times. This sequence joins TRBV19 and TRBJ2-6, with no clear D. Trimming took off 0 bases at V and 1 base at J, with 7 bases between the two ends. Germline V gene data show CDR1 as LNHDA and CDR2 as SQIVND (reference sequence). There are 16 residues in the CDR3. The CDR3 DNA reads TGTGCCAGTAGTATAGATGTAGCATCTGGGGCCAACGTCCTGACTTTC. Protein sequence: CASSIDVASGANVLTF.

In its sample, this clonotype was seen many times. The chain recombines TRBV29-1 with TRBJ2-4, with 8 bases lining up with TRBD2. After removal of 4 bases from V and 1 base from J, the junction contained 12 bases not matched to a gene. The CDR3 consists of 17 residues. Germline CDR1 and CDR2: SQVTM and ANQGSEA. Written as DNA, the CDR3 is TGCAGCGTTGGGGCGGGAGGTAGCGTAGGGGCCAAAAACATTCAGTACTTC. Translated, it gives CSVGAGGSVGAKNIQYF.

This clonotype qualifies as medium-sized. The chain employs TRBV20-1 and TRBJ2-2, with a tentative D call TRBD1 (5 bases). Trimming shortened V by 6 bases and J by 0 bases, and 5 bases separated the two germline ends. The CDR3 is made up of 12 amino acids. Germline V CDR1 and CDR2: DFQATT, SNEGSKA (reference sequence). The CDR3 DNA is TGCAGTGCGGGGCCGAACACCGGGGAGCTGTTTTTT. Protein: CSAGPNTGELFF.

This clonotype was detected many times. This chain joins TRBV28 and TRBJ2-7; D might be TRBD2 (5 bases). V lost 5 bases to trimming and J lost 3 bases, with 14 bases between them. The CDR3 sequence is 14 residues long. Germline CDR1 reads MDHEN; CDR2 reads SYDVKM. CDR3 region: CASSTGYGLYEQYF. Written as DNA, the CDR3 is TGTGCCAGCAGTACGGGGTATGGGCTCTACGAGCAGTACTTC.

This clonotype was counted ten times or more. This sequence joins TRBV7-2 and TRBJ1-1; no firm D call. With 1 base removed from V and 4 bases from J, the gap between germline ends came to 10 bases. The CDR3 length is 14 residues. Germline V CDR1 and CDR2: SGHTA, FQGNSA. The CDR3 protein is CASSLVAGSTEAFF. The CDR3 nucleotides read TGTGCCAGCAGCTTAGTGGCAGGAAGCACTGAAGCTTTCTTT.

This clonotype was picked up many times. This chain links TRBV4-2 with TRBJ2-1; 8 bases align to TRBD2. Germline values: CDR1 LGHNA, CDR2 YNFKEQ. V was pared by 4 bases and J by 1 base, with 3 bases of the junction left unmatched. The length of the CDR3 is 15 residues. The CDR3 region is CASSLREGSYNEQFF. DNA of the CDR3: TGTGCCAGCAGCCTTCGGGAGGGGTCCTACAATGAGCAGTTCTTC.

In its sample, this clonotype was seen many times. The gene calls are TRBV6-5 and TRBJ1-6, with D uncertain. CDR1 is MNHEY, CDR2 SVGAGI, per germline. V lost 4 bases and J lost 11, with 12 bases in between. The CDR3 has 13 residues. The CDR3 region is CASSSDPRPPLHF. In DNA form, the CDR3 reads TGTGCCAGCAGTTCCGATCCGCGACCACCCCTCCACTTT.

This clonotype occurred a few times. J is TRBJ2-1 and V is TRBV7-6, with 12 bases that match TRBD1. V was pared by 5 bases and J by 6 bases, with 5 bases of the junction left unmatched. The CDR3 runs 15 residues. The germline V gene has CDR1 SGHVS and CDR2 FNYEAQ. DNA of the CDR3: TGTGCCAGCAGCCAGGGGACAGGGGGCCGCAATGAGCAGTTCTTC. Protein product: CASSQGTGGRNEQFF. Full variable domain (remainder filled in from reference TRBV7-6 and TRBJ2-1): GAGVSQSPRYKVTKRGQDVALRCDPISGHVSLYWYRQALGQGPEFLTYFNYEAQQDKSGLPNDRFSAERPEGSISTLTIQRTEQRDSAMYRCASSQGTGGRNEQFFGPGTRLTVL.

In its sample, this clonotype was seen many times. The V call is TRBV7-9, the J call TRBJ2-3; D gene ambiguous. Germline V gene data show CDR1 as SEHNR and CDR2 as FQNEAQ (reference sequence). The V gene lost 5 bases and the J gene lost 6 bases, with 12 bases spanning the gap. There are 13 residues in the CDR3. The CDR3 DNA follows: TGTGCCAGCAGCCCCGAAGGAGTGGATACGCAGTATTTT. Protein sequence: CASSPEGVDTQYF.

This clonotype was found many times. This chain joins TRBV2 and TRBJ2-3, with D unresolved. The CDR3 extends over 14 amino acids. Germline V gene sequence: CDR1 SNHLY, CDR2 FYNNEI. Trimming left V 4 bases short and J 4 bases short, with 12 bases between. This CDR3 reads CASSVVTIPDTQYF. The CDR3 DNA reads as TGTGCCAGCAGTGTCGTAACTATCCCAGATACGCAGTATTTT. Together with reference TRBV2 and TRBJ2-3, the CDR3 gives the full variable domain: EPEVTQTPSHQVTQMGQEVILRCVPISNHLYFYWYRQILGQKVEFLVSFYNNEISEKSEIFDDQFSVERPDGSNFTLKIRSTKLEDSAMYFCASSVVTIPDTQYFGPGTRLTVL.

Ten or more counts support this clonotype. The rearrangement links TRBV27 to TRBJ2-7; TRBD2 aligns across 10 bases. V shed 3 bases, J shed 2 bases, and the junction held 4 bases outside the gene matches. This CDR3 is built from 15 residues. Germline V gene sequence: CDR1 MNHEY, CDR2 SMNVEV (reference sequence). CDR3 amino acids: CASSFRAGGPYEQYF. For the CDR3, the DNA is TGTGCCAGCAGTTTTAGAGCGGGAGGGCCCTACGAGCAGTACTTC.

Judged by abundance, this clonotype is medium-sized (0.01 to 0.1%). The V and J genes are TRBV11-2 and TRBJ2-1; no firm D call. The CDR3 extends over 15 amino acids. Germline CDR1 reads SGHAT; CDR2 reads FQNNGV. Trimming shortened V by 0 bases and J by 2 bases, and 8 bases separated the two germline ends. CDR3 region: CASSLDVGTYNEQFF. CDR3 coding DNA: TGTGCCAGCAGCTTAGATGTCGGAACCTACAATGAGCAGTTCTTC.

This clonotype was picked up a small number of times. This chain uses TRBV28 with TRBJ1-1; D might be TRBD1 (5 bases). The CDR3 is made up of 13 amino acids. V lost 5 bases to trimming and J lost 6 bases, with 13 bases between them. Germline-derived CDR1 and CDR2 are MDHEN and SYDVKM. The CDR3 bases are TGTGCCAGCAGTACAGGCATGGGCTCTGAAGCTTTCTTT. As protein: CASSTGMGSEAFF.

In this sample, this clonotype turned up a few times. The V and J genes are TRBV12-3 or TRBV12-4 and TRBJ1-1; D gene ambiguous. The CDR3 spans 15 residues. V lost 8 bases and J 3 bases, leaving 19 bases between the germline ends. CDR3: CASRKHGDSYTEAFF. The CDR3 DNA sequence: TGTGCCAGCCGCAAGCACGGCGACTCCTACACTGAAGCTTTCTTT.

This clonotype appeared many times. The chain couples TRBV28 to TRBJ2-5, with 7 bases fitting TRBD2. The CDR3 extends over 13 amino acids. V trimming: 11 bases; J trimming: 2 bases; junction bases outside the gene matches: 8. Germline-derived CDR1 and CDR2 are MDHEN and SYDVKM. CDR3 in DNA: TGTGCCGGTCGGGAAGCGGGACAAGAGACCCAGTACTTC. Translated, it gives CAGREAGQETQYF.

This clonotype is medium-sized in the sample. The J gene is TRBJ2-5, the V gene TRBV11-2; D uncertain. Trimming removed 9 bases from V and 0 bases from J, with 11 bases in between. CDR1 and CDR2 from the germline V gene are SGHAT and FQNNGV. This CDR3 has 13 residues. CDR3 sequence reads: CASRSRDQETQYF. DNA of the CDR3: TGTGCCAGTAGGTCCAGAGACCAAGAGACCCAGTACTTC.

This clonotype was detected ten times or more. This chain links TRBV11-2 with TRBJ2-4; D tentatively reads TRBD1 or TRBD2 (5 bases each). V was clipped by 5 bases and J by 8 bases, with 19 bases between them. The CDR3 runs to 15 residues. Germline assignment: CDR1 SGHAT and CDR2 FQNNGV. The CDR3 sequence: CASSRGASLWDIQYF. CDR3 in DNA: TGTGCCAGCAGCCGGGGCGCTAGTCTCTGGGACATTCAGTACTTC.

This clonotype was recorded at least ten times. J is TRBJ2-2 and V is TRBV6-1, with TRBD2 matching over 9 bases. This CDR3 region has 15 residues. Germline trimming cut 4 bases from V and 7 bases from J; bases unmatched to any gene: 7. Per germline, CDR1 MNHNS and CDR2 SASEGT. The CDR3 DNA is TGTGCCAGCAGTGGTCAGGGACTAGCAGGCGGGGAGCTGTTTTTT. Protein product: CASSGQGLAGGELFF.

The chain joins TRBV4-1 to TRBJ2-3; no firm D call. V lost 4 bases to trimming and J lost 4 bases, with 9 bases between them. The CDR3 totals 13 residues. Germline lookup yields CDR1 MGHRA and CDR2 YSYEKL. CDR3 residues: CASSLSLSDTQYF. The CDR3 DNA reads TGCGCCAGCAGCCTTTCCTTATCAGATACGCAGTATTTT.

This clonotype occurred many times. J is TRBJ1-5 and V is TRBV27, with a possible D match to TRBD1 (6 bases). V was trimmed by 0 bases and J by 4 bases, leaving 13 bases between them. The germline V gene encodes CDR1 MNHEY and CDR2 SMNVEV (reference sequence). CDR3 length: 16 amino acids. CDR3 amino acids: CASSLSPRGPNQPQHF. CDR3 bases: TGTGCCAGCAGTTTATCGCCACGGGGGCCGAATCAGCCCCAGCATTTT.

This clonotype qualifies as medium-sized. V and J are TRBV29-1 and TRBJ2-5, with D maybe TRBD2 (5 bases). This CDR3 spans 13 amino acids. Trimming took 6 bases from V and 2 from J, leaving 13 bases between them. Germline V lookup: CDR1 SQVTM, CDR2 ANQGSEA. This CDR3 is CSVTPSGQETQYF. CDR3 DNA: TGCAGCGTCACTCCCAGCGGACAAGAGACCCAGTACTTC.

This clonotype was seen ten or more times. The rearrangement uses TRBV6-1 and TRBJ2-7; TRBD2 agrees at 10 bases. CDR3 length: 14 residues. Germline CDR1 is MNHNS and CDR2 is SASEGT. V was pared by 6 bases and J by 13 bases, with 15 bases of the junction left unmatched. The CDR3 protein is CASRPGTSDRYHYF. In nucleotides, the CDR3 is TGTGCCAGCAGACCCGGGACTAGCGACCGCTACCATTACTTC.

Ten or more counts support this clonotype. The chain has TRBV6-5 and TRBJ2-1; perhaps TRBD2 as D (6 bases). This CDR3 contains 12 residues. V shed 5 bases and J shed 9 bases, with 11 bases lying between them. Germline CDR1 and CDR2: MNHEY and SVGAGI. The CDR3 sequence: CASSLLAGEQFF. CDR3 DNA sequence: TGTGCCAGCAGTCTACTAGCCGGTGAGCAGTTCTTC.

The sample holds many counts of this clonotype. For the CDR3, the DNA is TGTGCCAGCGGGGGACAGAACACTGAAGCTTTCTTT. Translating it yields CASGGQNTEAFF. The chain uses TRBV13 and TRBJ1-1; tentative D call: TRBD1 (6 bases). The CDR3 has 12 amino acids. V was cut by 8 bases and J by 1 base, with 8 bases left in between. Germline V gene data show CDR1 as PRHDT and CDR2 as FYEKMQ (reference sequence).